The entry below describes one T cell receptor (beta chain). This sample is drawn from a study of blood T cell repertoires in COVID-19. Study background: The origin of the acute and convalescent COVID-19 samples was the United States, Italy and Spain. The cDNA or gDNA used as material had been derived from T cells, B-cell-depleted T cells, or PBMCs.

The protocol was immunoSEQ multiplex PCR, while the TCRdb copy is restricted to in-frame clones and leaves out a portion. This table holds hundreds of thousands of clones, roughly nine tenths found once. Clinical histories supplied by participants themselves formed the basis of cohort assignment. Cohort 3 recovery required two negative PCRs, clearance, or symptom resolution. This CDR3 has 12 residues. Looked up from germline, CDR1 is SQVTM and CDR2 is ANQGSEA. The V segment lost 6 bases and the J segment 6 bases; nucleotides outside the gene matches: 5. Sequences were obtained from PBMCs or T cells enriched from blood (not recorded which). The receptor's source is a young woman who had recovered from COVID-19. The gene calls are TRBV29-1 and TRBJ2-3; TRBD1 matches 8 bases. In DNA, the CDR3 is TGCAGCGTACACAGGGGGACGGATACGCAGTATTTT. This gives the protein CSVHRGTDTQYF.